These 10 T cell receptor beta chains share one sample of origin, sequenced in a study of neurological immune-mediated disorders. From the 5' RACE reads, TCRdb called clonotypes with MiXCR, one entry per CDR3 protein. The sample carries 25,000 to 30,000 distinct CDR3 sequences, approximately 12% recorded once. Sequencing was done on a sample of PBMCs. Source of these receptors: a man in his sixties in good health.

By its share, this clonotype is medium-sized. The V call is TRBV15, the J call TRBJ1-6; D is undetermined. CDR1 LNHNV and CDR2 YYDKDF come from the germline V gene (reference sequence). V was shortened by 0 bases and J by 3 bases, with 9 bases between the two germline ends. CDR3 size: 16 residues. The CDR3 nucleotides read TGTGCCACCAGCAGAGATTCTGAGTACTATAATTCACCCCTCCACTTT. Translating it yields CATSRDSEYYNSPLHF.

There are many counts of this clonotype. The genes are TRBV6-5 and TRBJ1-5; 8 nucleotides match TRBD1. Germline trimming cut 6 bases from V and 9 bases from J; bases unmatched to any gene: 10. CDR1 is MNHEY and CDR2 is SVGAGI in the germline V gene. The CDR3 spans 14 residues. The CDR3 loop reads CASSWDRNVWPQHF. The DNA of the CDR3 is TGTGCCAGCAGCTGGGACAGGAATGTTTGGCCCCAGCATTTT.

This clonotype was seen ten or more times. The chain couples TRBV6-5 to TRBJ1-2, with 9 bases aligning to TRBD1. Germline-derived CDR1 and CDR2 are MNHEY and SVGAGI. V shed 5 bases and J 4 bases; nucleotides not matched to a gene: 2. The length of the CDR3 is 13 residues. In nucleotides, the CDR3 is TGTGCCAGCAGTGAACAGGGGGCCTATGGCTACACCTTC. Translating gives CASSEQGAYGYTF.

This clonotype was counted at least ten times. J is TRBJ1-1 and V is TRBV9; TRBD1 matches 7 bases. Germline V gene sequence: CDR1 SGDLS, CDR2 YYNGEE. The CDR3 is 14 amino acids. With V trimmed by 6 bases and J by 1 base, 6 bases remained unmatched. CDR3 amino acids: CASTEGTENTEAFF. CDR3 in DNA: TGTGCCAGCACCGAGGGGACAGAGAACACTGAAGCTTTCTTT.

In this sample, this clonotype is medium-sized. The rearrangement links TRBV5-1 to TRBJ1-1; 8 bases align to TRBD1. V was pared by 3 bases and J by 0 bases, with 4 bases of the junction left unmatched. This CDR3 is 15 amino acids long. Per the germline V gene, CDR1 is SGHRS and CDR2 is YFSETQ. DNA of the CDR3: TGCGCCAGCAGCTCGACGACAGGGGTGAACACTGAAGCTTTCTTT. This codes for CASSSTTGVNTEAFF.

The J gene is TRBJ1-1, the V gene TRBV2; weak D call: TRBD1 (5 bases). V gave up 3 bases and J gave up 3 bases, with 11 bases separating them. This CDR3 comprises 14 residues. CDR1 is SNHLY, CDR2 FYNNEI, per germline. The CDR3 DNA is TGTGCCAGCAGTGAGGCGGGACCCGACACTGAAGCTTTCTTT. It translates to CASSEAGPDTEAFF.

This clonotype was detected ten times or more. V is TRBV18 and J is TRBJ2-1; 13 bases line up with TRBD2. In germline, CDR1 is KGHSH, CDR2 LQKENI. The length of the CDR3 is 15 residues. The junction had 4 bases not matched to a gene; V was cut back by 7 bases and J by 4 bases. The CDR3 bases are TGTGCCAGCTTAACGGGACTAGCGGGGTACAATGAGCAGTTCTTC. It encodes CASLTGLAGYNEQFF.

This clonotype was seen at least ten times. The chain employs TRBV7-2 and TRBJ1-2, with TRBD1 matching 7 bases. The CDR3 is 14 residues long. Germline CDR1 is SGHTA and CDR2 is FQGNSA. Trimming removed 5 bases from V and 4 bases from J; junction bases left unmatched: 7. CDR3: CASSTRGGRYGYTF. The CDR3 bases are TGTGCCAGCAGCACGAGAGGGGGCCGCTATGGCTACACCTTC.

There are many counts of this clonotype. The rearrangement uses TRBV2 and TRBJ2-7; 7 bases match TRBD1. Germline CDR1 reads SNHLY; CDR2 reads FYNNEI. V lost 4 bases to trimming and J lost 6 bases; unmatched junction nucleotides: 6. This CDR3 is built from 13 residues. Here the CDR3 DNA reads TGTGCCAGCAGTGTCACAGGGGCAAGCGAGCAGTACTTC. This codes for CASSVTGASEQYF.

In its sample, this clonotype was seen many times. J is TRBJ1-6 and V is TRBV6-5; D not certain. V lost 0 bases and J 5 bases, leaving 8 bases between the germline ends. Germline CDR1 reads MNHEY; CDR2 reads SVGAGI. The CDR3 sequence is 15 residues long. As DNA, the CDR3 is TGTGCCAGCAGTTACTCGAGTCACAATAATTCACCCCTCCACTTT. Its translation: CASSYSSHNNSPLHF.